The 10 T cell receptor beta chains given below trace back to one sample, sequenced in a study of T cells after yellow fever vaccination. From the 5' RACE reads, TCRdb called clonotypes with MiXCR, one entry per CDR3 protein. The sample consists of more than 300,000 distinct CDR3 sequences, roughly 7% of them appearing once. The sequencing here drew on PBMCs, taken more than 40 days after the first yellow fever vaccination. These receptors were taken from a man younger than 30 who received the YFV17D yellow fever vaccine.

J is TRBJ2-7 and V is TRBV10-3, with D tentatively TRBD1 or TRBD2 (5 bases each). This CDR3 has 15 residues. The V end was cut by 3 bases, the J end by 3 bases, with 15 bases between. Germline values: CDR1 ENHRY, CDR2 SYGVKD. CDR3 amino acids: CAISDRGGGYYEQYV. CDR3 nucleotides: TGTGCCATCAGTGATCGCGGTGGGGGATACTACGAGCAGTACGTC.

This clonotype was detected only a few times. The genes are TRBV5-1 and TRBJ1-6; 9 bases match TRBD1. The CDR3 runs 22 residues. Losses at the gene ends were 0 bases for V and 4 bases for J; bases not matched to a gene: 20. Germline V gene data show CDR1 as SGHRS and CDR2 as YFSETQ. CDR3 nucleotides: TGCGCCAGCAGCTTGGAATCTCCAGGACAGGGGATTCGGGGCCTTTATAATTCACCCCTCCACTTT. It is translated as CASSLESPGQGIRGLYNSPLHF.

Ten or more counts support this clonotype. The rearrangement links TRBV5-1 to TRBJ1-4; 7 bases fit TRBD1. Germline CDR1 and CDR2: SGHRS and YFSETQ. V lost 3 bases to trimming and J lost 8 bases; unmatched junction nucleotides: 7. The CDR3 is 14 amino acids. The DNA of the CDR3 is TGCGCCAGCAGCTCCAGGGGGGGTGGAGAAAAACTGTTTTTT. Translation gives CASSSRGGGEKLFF.

This clonotype was counted between two and nine times. V and J are TRBV27 and TRBJ1-2; 9 bases map to TRBD1. The junction had 9 bases not matched to a gene; V was cut back by 3 bases and J by 4 bases. CDR1 and CDR2 (germline): MNHEY, SMNVEV (reference sequence). The CDR3 covers 16 residues. The CDR3 nucleotides read TGTGCCAGCAGTTTGTCAGGGGGGACAGGGTTCTATGGCTACACCTTC. This codes for CASSLSGGTGFYGYTF.

This clonotype was recorded a few times. The genes are TRBV3-1 and TRBJ1-2, with 7 bases that match TRBD1. V gave up 4 bases and J gave up 3 bases; unmatched junction bases: 5. CDR1 LGHDT and CDR2 YNNKEL come from the germline V gene (reference sequence). CDR3 length equals 14 residues. CDR3 in amino acids: CASSLRGTDYGYTF. The DNA of the CDR3 is TGTGCCAGCAGCCTGAGAGGGACAGACTATGGCTACACCTTC.

This clonotype has only a few counts. The chain carries TRBV9 and TRBJ2-3; D may match TRBD1 or TRBD2 (6 bases each). Germline-derived CDR1 and CDR2 are SGDLS and YYNGEE. The V gene lost 4 bases and the J gene lost 2 bases, with 14 bases spanning the gap. The length of the CDR3 is 15 residues. The CDR3 here is CASSRGTHHTDTQYF. CDR3 nucleotide sequence: TGTGCCAGCAGCCGCGGGACACACCACACAGATACGCAGTATTTT.

The rearrangement links TRBV4-1 to TRBJ2-7, with TRBD1 matching 11 bases. Germline V gene sequence: CDR1 MGHRA, CDR2 YSYEKL. J gave up 7 bases and V 2 bases, and 7 bases lay outside the gene matches. CDR3 length: 15 amino acids. CDR3 loop: CASSQSGTGGDEQYF. DNA for the CDR3: TGCGCCAGCAGCCAATCCGGGACAGGGGGTGATGAGCAGTACTTC.

The chain joins TRBV7-2 to TRBJ1-3; D remains ambiguous. Germline V gene data show CDR1 as SGHTA and CDR2 as FQGNSA. CDR3 size: 14 residues. Trimming removed 2 bases from V and 3 bases from J, with 8 bases in between. This CDR3 is CASSLRQDGNTIYF. The CDR3 DNA reads TGTGCCAGCAGCTTAAGGCAGGATGGAAACACCATATATTTT.

Only a few counts were recorded for this clonotype. The gene calls are TRBV7-9 and TRBJ2-1; D is unclear. This CDR3 has 12 amino acids. Germline CDR1 reads SEHNR; CDR2 reads FQNEAQ (reference sequence). Trimming removed 7 bases at V and 4 bases at J, with 8 bases between. CDR3 sequence reads: CASNIGYNEQFF. The CDR3 nucleotides read TGTGCCAGCAACATTGGGTACAATGAGCAGTTCTTC.

As for this clonotype: One junction end disagrees with the germline gene, perhaps due to a read error. The chain employs TRBV19 and TRBJ2-7; possible D gene TRBD2, 6 bases. The CDR3 has 14 amino acids. Germline assignment: CDR1 LNHDA and CDR2 SQIVND (reference sequence). The CDR3 sequence is CASSISAGSYGQYF. CDR3 sequence (DNA): TGTGCCAGTAGTATATCTGCGGGGTCCTACGGGCAGTACTTC.